Given below is one T cell receptor beta chain in context. The source of the sample is a study of blood T cell repertoires in COVID-19. Sequencing was performed with immunoSEQ multiplex PCR; in TCRdb, only in-frame clones are kept and a portion is missing. The table shows 300,000 to 450,000 clones, with 85% occurring only once. This sequence originates from a woman aged 18-29 years with acute or convalescent COVID-19. Sequences were obtained from peripheral blood.

The CDR3 here is CASSNFQTGKNEKLFF. In DNA, the CDR3 is TGTGCCAGCAGCAACTTTCAGACAGGAAAAAATGAAAAACTGTTTTTT. The V call is TRBV7-8, the J call TRBJ1-4; the D gene is possibly TRBD1 (6 bases). Germline CDR1 SGHVS, CDR2 FQNEAQ. Trimming removed 5 bases at V and 5 bases at J, with 18 bases between. This CDR3 contains 16 residues.